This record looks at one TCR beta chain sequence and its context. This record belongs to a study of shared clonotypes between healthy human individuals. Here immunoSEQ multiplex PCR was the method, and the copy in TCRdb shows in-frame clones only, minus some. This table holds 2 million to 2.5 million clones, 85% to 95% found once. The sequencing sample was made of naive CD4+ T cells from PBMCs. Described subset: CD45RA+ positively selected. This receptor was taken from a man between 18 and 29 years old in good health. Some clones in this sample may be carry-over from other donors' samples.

In DNA form, the CDR3 reads TGTGCCAGTAGTACCCGGACTAGCGGCTCCTACGAGCAGTACTTC. Encoded protein: CASSTRTSGSYEQYF. V usage is TRBV19 and J usage is TRBJ2-7; the match to TRBD2 covers 10 bases. J gave up 0 bases and V 4 bases, and 3 bases lay outside the gene matches. The CDR3 length is 15 residues. The germline V gene has CDR1 LNHDA and CDR2 SQIVND (reference sequence).